Below, one T cell receptor (beta chain) is given with its context. Its antigen is undetermined. The source of the sample is a study of shared clonotypes between healthy human individuals. Trimming cost V 3 bases and J 6 bases, with 14 bases left between them. Germline loops: CDR1 MDHEN, CDR2 SYDVKM. The CDR3 is made up of 14 amino acids. Broader study findings: Apart from blood, nothing was sampled; tissue repertoires likely differ. Four donors shared roughly 5% of their naive CD4 clonotypes.

Libraries were prepared by immunoSEQ multiplex PCR; TCRdb keeps only in-frame clonotypes and omits some of them. Of some 1.5 million clones listed, 95% to 97% are singletons. This rearrangement joins TRBV28 to TRBJ2-5; D not resolved. The receptor was isolated from a man aged 25 to 45 in good health. Sequencing was done on a sample of naive CD4+ T cells sorted from blood. The subset here: CD45RA+ positively selected. CDR3 amino acids: CASSFPGSVKTQYF. The CDR3 nucleotides read TGTGCCAGCAGTTTTCCAGGTTCTGTGAAGACCCAGTACTTC. Full variable domain (rest looked up from reference TRBV28 and TRBJ2-5): DVKVTQSSRYLVKRTGEKVFLECVQDMDHENMFWYRQDPGLGLRLIYFSYDVKMKEKGDIPEGYSVSREKKERFSLILESASTNQTSMYLCASSFPGSVKTQYFGPGTRLLVL.